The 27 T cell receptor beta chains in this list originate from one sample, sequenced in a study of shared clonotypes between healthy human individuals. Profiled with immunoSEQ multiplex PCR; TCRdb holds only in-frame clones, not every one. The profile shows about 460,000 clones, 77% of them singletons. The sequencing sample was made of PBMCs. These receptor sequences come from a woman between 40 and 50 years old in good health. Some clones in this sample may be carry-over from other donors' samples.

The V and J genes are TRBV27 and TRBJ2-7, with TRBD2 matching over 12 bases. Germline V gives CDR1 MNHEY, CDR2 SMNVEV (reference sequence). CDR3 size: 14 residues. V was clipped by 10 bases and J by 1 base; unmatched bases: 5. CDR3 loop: CATTLAGGSYEQYF. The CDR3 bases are TGTGCCACCACACTAGCGGGAGGTTCCTACGAGCAGTACTTC.

The CDR3 DNA reads TGTGCCAGCAGCTTATTAGGACAGCCCCAGCATTTT. Its translation: CASSLLGQPQHF. The genes are TRBV7-8 and TRBJ1-5; D is undetermined. CDR3 size: 12 residues. The germline V gene encodes CDR1 SGHVS and CDR2 FQNEAQ. Trimming pared 2 bases from V and 7 bases from J, leaving 6 bases between.

The CDR3 DNA follows: TGTGCCAGCAGACTTAGCGGGAGGGCCCGTAGCGAGCAGTACTTC. Encoded protein: CASRLSGRARSEQYF. This sequence joins TRBV11-2 and TRBJ2-7; 11 positions match TRBD2. V was pared by 6 bases and J by 6 bases, with 10 bases of the junction left unmatched. CDR1 and CDR2 (germline): SGHAT, FQNNGV. The CDR3 has 15 amino acids.

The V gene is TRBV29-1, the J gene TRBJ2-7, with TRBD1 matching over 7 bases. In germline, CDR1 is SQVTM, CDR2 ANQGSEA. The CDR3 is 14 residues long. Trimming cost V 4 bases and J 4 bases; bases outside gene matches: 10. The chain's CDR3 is CSVAPTGSLYEQYF. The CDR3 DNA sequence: TGCAGCGTTGCACCGACAGGGAGTTTGTACGAGCAGTACTTC.

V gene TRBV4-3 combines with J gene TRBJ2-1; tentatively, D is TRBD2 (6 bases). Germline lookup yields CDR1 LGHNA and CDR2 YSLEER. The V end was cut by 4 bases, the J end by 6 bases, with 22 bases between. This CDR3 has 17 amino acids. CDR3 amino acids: CASSPRGGGMGGNEQFF. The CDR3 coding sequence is TGCGCCAGCAGCCCCAGAGGAGGCGGGATGGGGGGCAATGAGCAGTTCTTC.

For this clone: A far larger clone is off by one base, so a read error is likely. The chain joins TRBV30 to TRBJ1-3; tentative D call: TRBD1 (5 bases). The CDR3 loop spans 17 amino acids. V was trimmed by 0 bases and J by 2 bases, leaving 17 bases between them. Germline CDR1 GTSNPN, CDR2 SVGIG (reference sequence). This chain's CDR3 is CAWSVRGRYIPGNTIYF. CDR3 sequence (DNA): TGTGCCTGGAGTGTTAGGGGTCGGTATATCCCTGGAAACACCATATATTTT.

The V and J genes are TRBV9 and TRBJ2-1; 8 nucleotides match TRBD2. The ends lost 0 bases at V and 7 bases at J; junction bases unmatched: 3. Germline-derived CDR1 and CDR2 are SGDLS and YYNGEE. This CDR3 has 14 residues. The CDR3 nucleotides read TGTGCCAGCAGCGTAGGCGGGGGGCTTAATGAGCAGTTCTTC. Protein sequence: CASSVGGGLNEQFF.

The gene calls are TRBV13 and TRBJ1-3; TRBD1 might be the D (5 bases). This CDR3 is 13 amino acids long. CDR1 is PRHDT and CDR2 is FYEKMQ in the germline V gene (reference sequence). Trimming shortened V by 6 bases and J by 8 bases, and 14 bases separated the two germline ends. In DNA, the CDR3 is TGTGCCAGCAGGGGCGACAGCAAGGACACCATATATTTT. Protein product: CASRGDSKDTIYF.

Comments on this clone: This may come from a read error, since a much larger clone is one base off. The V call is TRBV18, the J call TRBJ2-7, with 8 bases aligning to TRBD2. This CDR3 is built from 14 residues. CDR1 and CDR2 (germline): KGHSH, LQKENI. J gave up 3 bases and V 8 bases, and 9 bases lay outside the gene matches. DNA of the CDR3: TGTGCCAGCCCCCCAGGGACTAGAGACTACGAGCAGTACTTC. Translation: CASPPGTRDYEQYF.

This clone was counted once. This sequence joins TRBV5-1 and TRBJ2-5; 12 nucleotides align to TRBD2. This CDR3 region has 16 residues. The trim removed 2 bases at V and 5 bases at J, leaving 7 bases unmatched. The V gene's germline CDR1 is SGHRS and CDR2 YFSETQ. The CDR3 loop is CASSLLTSGSRETQYF. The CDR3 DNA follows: TGCGCCAGCAGCTTACTGACTAGCGGGAGCAGGGAGACCCAGTACTTC. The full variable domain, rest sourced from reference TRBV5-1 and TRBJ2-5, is KAGVTQTPRYLIKTRGQQVTLSCSPISGHRSVSWYQQTPGQGLQFLFEYFSETQRNKGNFPGRFSGRQFSNSRSEMNVSTLELGDSALYLCASSLLTSGSRETQYFGPGTRLLVL.

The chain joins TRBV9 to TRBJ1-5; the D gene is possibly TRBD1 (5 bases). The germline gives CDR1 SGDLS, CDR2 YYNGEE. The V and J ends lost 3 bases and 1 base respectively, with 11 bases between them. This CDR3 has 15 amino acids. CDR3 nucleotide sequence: TGTGCCAGCAGCGCCGGGACGTCAAGCAATCAGCCCCAGCATTTT. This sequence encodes CASSAGTSSNQPQHF.

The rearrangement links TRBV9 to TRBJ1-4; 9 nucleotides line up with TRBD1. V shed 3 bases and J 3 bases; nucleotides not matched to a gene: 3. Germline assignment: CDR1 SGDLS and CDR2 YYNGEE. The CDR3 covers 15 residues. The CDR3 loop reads CASSADRGANEKLFF. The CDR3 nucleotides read TGTGCCAGCAGCGCGGACAGGGGTGCTAATGAAAAACTGTTTTTT.

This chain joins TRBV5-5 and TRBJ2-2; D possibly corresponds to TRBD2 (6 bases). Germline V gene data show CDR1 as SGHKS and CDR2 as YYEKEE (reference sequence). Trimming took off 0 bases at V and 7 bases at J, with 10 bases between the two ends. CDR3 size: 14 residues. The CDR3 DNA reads TGTGCCAGCAGCTTGGTGTCTAGCGACGGGGAGCTGTTTTTT. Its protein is CASSLVSSDGELFF.

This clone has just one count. The CDR3 reads CASSFEGLGETQYF. CDR3 nucleotides: TGTGCCAGCAGCTTTGAGGGGCTTGGAGAGACCCAGTACTTC. The chain is built from TRBV5-4 and TRBJ2-5; D possibly matches TRBD1 or TRBD2 (5 bases each). Between the trimmed V and J ends, which lost 2 bases and 4 bases, there was a span of 12 bases. This CDR3 spans 14 amino acids. From germline, CDR1 is SGHNT and CDR2 YYREEE (reference sequence).

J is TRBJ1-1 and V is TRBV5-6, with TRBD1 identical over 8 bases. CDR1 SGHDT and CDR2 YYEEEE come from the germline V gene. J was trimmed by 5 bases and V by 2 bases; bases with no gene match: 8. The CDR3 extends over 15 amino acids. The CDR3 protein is CASSFRGQERTEAFF. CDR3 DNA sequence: TGTGCCAGCAGCTTCAGGGGGCAAGAGCGGACTGAAGCTTTCTTT.

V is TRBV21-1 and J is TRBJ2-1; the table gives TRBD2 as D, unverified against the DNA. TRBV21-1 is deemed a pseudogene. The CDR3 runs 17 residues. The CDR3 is CASSKKTRERDGNEQFF. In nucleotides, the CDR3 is TGTGCCAGCAGCAAAAAAACTCGGGAGCGGGACGGGAATGAGCAGTTCTTC.

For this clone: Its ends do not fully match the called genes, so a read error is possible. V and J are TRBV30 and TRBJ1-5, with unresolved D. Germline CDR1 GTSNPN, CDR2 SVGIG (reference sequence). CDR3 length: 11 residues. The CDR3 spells CAWSSGQAQHF. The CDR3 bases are TGTGCCTGGAGTTCAGGTCAGGCCCAGCATTTT.

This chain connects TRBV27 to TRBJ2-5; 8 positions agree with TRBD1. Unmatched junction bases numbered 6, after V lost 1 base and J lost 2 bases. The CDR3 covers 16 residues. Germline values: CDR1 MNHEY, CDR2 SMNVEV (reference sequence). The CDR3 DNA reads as TGTGCCAGCAGTTTATTTGACAGGGGTCTTCAAGAGACCCAGTACTTC. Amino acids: CASSLFDRGLQETQYF.

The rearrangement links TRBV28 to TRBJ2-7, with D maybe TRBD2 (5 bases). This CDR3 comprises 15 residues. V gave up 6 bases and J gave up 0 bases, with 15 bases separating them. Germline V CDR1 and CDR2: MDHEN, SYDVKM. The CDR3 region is CASSRRLGSSYEQYF. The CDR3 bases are TGTGCCAGCAGCCGCAGACTGGGGAGCTCCTACGAGCAGTACTTC.

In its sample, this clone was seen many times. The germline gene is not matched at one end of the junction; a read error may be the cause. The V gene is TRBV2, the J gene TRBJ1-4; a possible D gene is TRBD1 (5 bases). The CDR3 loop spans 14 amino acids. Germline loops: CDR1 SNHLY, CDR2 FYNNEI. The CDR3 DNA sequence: TGTGCCAGCAGTGACGGGGCAACAAATGGAAAACTGTTTTTT. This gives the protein CASSDGATNGKLFF.

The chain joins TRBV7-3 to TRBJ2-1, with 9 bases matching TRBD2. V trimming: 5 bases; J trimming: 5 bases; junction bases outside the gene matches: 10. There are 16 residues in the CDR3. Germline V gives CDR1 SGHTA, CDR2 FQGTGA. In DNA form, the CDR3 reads TGTGCCAGCAGCCCCTCCGGCGGGAGGGATCACAATGAGCAGTTCTTC. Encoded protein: CASSPSGGRDHNEQFF.

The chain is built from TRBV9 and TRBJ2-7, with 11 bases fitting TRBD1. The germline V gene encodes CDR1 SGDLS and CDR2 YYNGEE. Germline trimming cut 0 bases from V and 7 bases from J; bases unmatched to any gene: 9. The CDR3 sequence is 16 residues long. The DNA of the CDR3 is TGTGCCAGCAGCGTAGCTCCAACGGGGACAGGGGGAGAGCAGTACTTC. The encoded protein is CASSVAPTGTGGEQYF.

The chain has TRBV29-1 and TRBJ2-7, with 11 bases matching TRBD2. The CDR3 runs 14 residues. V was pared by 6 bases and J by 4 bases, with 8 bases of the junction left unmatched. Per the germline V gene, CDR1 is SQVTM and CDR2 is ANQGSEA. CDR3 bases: TGCAGCGTCTACACTAGCGGGAGTACTTACGAGCAGTACTTC. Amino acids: CSVYTSGSTYEQYF.

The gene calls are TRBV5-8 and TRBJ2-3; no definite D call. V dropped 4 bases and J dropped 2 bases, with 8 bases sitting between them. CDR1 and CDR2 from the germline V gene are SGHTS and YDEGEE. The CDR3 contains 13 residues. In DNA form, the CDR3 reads TGTGCCAGCAGCATTAGGACCACAGATACGCAGTATTTT. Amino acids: CASSIRTTDTQYF.

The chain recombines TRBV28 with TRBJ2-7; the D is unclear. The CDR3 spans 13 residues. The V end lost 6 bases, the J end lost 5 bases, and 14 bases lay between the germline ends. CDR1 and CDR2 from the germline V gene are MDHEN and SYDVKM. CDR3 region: CASRPLAPNEQYF. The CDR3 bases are TGTGCCAGCAGGCCGTTAGCTCCAAACGAGCAGTACTTC.

CDR3 region: CASSSGRDTQYF. CDR3 in DNA: TGTGCCAGCAGCTCTGGTCGGGATACGCAGTATTTT. This chain links TRBV5-4 with TRBJ2-3; no reliable D call. Trimming pared 3 bases from V and 6 bases from J, leaving 8 bases between. This CDR3 spans 12 amino acids. CDR1 SGHNT and CDR2 YYREEE come from the germline V gene (reference sequence).

The CDR3 is CASSRAWGYTF. DNA of the CDR3: TGTGCCAGCAGCCGCGCCTGGGGCTACACCTTC. The chain combines TRBV28 with TRBJ1-2; D is ambiguous. Per germline, CDR1 MDHEN and CDR2 SYDVKM. V was cut by 6 bases and J by 8 bases, with 10 bases left in between. The length of the CDR3 is 11 residues.